This T cell receptor beta chain was found in a study of response to subunit inactivated influenza vaccine. V was cut by 5 bases and J by 5 bases, with 16 bases left in between. The CDR3 covers 14 residues. Germline loops: CDR1 SGHVS, CDR2 FQNEAQ. Each CDR3 protein is one row after TCRdb ran MiXCR on the RT-PCR reads. The sample gives roughly 790,000 distinct CDR3 sequences, around 20% of which show up once; 10% is in the top ten. As to this clonotype: Its target is unknown.

Whole-study findings and limits: New T cells are recruited in small numbers by each seasonal influenza vaccination, according to the authors' suggestion.

Sequenced here: PBMCs from blood, sampled roughly 5 days after vaccination. The clonotype comes from a man aged 50-59 years who received an inactivated influenza vaccine. The chain is built from TRBV7-8 and TRBJ2-7; D unclear. The CDR3, as DNA: TGTGCCAGCAGCCAGACTGGGTCTCGAGACGAGCAGTACTTC. Protein product: CASSQTGSRDEQYF. Drawing the rest from reference TRBV7-8 and TRBJ2-7, the complete variable domain is GAGVSQSPRYKVAKRGQDVALRCDPISGHVSLFWYQQALGQGPEFLTYFQNEAQLDKSGLPSDRFFAERPEGSVSTLKIQRTQQEDSAVYLCASSQTGSRDEQYFGPGTRLTVT.